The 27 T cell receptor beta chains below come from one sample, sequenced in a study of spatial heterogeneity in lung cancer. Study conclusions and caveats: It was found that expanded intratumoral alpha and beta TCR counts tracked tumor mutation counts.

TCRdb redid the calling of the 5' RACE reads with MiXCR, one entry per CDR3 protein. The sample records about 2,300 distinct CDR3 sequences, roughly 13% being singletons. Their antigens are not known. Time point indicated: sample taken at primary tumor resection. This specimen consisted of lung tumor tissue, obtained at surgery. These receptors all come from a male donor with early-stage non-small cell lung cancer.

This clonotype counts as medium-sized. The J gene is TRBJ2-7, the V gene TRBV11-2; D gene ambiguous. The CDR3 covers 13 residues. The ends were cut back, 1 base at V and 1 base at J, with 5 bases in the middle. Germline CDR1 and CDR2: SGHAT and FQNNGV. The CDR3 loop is CASSLGNSYEQYF. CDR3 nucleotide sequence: TGTGCCAGCAGCTTAGGAAATTCCTACGAGCAGTACTTC.

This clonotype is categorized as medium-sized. The CDR3 loop reads CASSPGQGSWSQYF. CDR3 nucleotide sequence: TGTGCCAGCAGCCCCGGACAGGGTAGTTGGTCCCAGTACTTC. The V call is TRBV6-2 or TRBV6-3, the J call TRBJ2-5, with TRBD1 matching over 8 bases. This CDR3 has 14 amino acids. In germline, CDR1 is MNHEY, CDR2 SVGEGT. V was clipped by 6 bases and J by 9 bases; unmatched bases: 12.

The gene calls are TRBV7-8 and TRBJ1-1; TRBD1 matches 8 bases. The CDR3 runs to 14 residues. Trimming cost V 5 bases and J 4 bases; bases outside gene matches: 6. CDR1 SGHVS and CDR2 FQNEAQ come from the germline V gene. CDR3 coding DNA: TGTGCCAGCAGCCCGAGACAGGGGTTCACTGAAGCTTTCTTT. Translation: CASSPRQGFTEAFF. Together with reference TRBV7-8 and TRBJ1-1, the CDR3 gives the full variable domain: GAGVSQSPRYKVAKRGQDVALRCDPISGHVSLFWYQQALGQGPEFLTYFQNEAQLDKSGLPSDRFFAERPEGSVSTLKIQRTQQEDSAVYLCASSPRQGFTEAFFGQGTRLTVV.

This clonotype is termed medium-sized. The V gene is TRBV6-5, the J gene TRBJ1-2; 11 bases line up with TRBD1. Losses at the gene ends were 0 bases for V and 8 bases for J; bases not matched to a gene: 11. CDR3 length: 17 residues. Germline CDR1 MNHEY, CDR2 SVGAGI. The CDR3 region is CASSYSQDRGLHAGYTF. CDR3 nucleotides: TGTGCCAGCAGTTACTCTCAGGACAGGGGGCTCCACGCGGGCTACACCTTC.

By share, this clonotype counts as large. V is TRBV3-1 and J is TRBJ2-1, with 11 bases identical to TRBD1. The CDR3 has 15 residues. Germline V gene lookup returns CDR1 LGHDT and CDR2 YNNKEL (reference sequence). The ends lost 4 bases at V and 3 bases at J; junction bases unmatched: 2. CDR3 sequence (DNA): TGTGCCAGCAGCCTTGGGACAGGGGGCTACAATGAGCAGTTCTTC. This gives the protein CASSLGTGGYNEQFF.

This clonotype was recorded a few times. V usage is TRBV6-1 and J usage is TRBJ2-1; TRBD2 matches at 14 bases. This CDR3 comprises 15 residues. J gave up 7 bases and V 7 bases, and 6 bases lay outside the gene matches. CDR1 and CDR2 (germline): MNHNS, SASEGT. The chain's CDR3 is CASTGLAGGRNEQFF. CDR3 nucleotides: TGTGCCAGCACCGGACTAGCGGGGGGTAGGAATGAGCAGTTCTTC.

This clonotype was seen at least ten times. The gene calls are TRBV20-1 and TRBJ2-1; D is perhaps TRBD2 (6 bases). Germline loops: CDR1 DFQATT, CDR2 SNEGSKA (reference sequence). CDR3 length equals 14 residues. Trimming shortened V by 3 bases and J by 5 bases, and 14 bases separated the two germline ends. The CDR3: CSARSRGTHNEQFF. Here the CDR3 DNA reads TGCAGTGCTAGGAGTCGGGGGACCCACAATGAGCAGTTCTTC.

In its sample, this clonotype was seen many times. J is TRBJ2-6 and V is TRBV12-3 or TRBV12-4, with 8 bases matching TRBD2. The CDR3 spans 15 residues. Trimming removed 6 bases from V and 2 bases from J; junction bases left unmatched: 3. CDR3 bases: TGTGCCAGCAGACCCGGGGGGGCTGGGGCCAACGTCCTGACTTTC. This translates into CASRPGGAGANVLTF.

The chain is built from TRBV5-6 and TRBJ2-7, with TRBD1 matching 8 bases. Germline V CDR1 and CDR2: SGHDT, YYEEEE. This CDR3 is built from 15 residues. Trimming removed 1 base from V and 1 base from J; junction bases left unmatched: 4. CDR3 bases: TGTGCCAGCAGCTTGATACAGGGGGTTTCCTACGAGCAGTACTTC. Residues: CASSLIQGVSYEQYF.

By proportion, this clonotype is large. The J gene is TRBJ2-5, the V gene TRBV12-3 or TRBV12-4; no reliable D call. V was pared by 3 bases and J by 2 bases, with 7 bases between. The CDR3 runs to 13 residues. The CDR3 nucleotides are TGTGCCAGCAGTTTTATCTGGCAAGAGACCCAGTACTTC. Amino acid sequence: CASSFIWQETQYF.

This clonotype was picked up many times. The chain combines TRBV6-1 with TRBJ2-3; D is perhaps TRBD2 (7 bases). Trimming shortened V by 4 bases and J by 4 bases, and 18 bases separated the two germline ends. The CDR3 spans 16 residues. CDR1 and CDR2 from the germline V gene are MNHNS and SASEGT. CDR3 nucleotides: TGTGCCAGCAGTGCACAGGGCGGGAGAGCGTCAGATACGCAGTATTTT. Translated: CASSAQGGRASDTQYF.

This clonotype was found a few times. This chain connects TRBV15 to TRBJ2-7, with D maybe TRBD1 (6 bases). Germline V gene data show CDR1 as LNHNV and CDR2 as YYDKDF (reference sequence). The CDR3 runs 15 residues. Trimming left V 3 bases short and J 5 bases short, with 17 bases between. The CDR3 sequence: CATSSQTGSLDEQYF. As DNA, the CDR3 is TGTGCCACCAGCAGCCAAACAGGGAGTTTGGACGAGCAGTACTTC.

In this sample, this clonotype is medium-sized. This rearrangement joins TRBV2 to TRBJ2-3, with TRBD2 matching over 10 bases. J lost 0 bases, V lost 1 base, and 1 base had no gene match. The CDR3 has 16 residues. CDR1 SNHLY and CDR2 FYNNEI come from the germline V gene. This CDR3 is CASSEGTSGSTDTQYF. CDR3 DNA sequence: TGTGCCAGCAGTGAAGGGACTAGCGGTAGCACAGATACGCAGTATTTT. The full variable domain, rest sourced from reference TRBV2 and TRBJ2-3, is EPEVTQTPSHQVTQMGQEVILRCVPISNHLYFYWYRQILGQKVEFLVSFYNNEISEKSEIFDDQFSVERPDGSNFTLKIRSTKLEDSAMYFCASSEGTSGSTDTQYFGPGTRLTVL.

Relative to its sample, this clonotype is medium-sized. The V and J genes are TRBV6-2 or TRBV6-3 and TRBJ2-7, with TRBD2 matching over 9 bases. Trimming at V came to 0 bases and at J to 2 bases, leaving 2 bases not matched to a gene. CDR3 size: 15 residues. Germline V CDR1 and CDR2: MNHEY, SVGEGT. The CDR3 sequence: CASSYSTSGTYEQYF. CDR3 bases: TGTGCCAGCAGTTACTCGACTAGCGGAACCTACGAGCAGTACTTC.

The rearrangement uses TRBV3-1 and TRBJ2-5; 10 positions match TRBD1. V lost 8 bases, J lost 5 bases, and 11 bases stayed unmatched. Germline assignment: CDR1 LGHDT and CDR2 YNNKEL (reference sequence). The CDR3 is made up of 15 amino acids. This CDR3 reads CASAEDRGFLETQYF. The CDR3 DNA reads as TGTGCCAGCGCGGAGGACAGGGGGTTTTTGGAGACCCAGTACTTC.

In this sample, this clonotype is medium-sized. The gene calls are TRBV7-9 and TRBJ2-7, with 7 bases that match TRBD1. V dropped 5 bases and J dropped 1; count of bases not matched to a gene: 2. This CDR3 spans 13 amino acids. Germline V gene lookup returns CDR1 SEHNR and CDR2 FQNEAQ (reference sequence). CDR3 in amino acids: CASSRTGSYEQYF. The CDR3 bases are TGTGCCAGCAGCCGGACAGGATCCTACGAGCAGTACTTC. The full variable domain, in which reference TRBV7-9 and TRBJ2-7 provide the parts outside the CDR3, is DTGVSQNPRHKITKRGQNVTFRCDPISEHNRLYWYRQTLGQGPEFLTYFQNEAQLEKSRLLSDRFSAERPKGSFSTLEIQRTEQGDSAMYLCASSRTGSYEQYFGPGTRLTVT.

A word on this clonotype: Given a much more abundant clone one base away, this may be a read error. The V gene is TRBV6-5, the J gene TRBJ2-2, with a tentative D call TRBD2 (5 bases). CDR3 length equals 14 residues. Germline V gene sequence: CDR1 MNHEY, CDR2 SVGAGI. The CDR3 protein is CASTPVWNTGELIF. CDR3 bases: TGTGCCAGCACCCCAGTGTGGAACACCGGGGAGCTGATTTTT.

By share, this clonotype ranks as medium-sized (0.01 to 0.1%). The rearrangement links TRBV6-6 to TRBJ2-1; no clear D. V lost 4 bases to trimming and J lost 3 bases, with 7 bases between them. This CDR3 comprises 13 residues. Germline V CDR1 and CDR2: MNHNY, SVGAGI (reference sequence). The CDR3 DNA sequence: TGTGCCAGCAGTTTAGAAAACTACAATGAGCAGTTCTTC. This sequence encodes CASSLENYNEQFF.

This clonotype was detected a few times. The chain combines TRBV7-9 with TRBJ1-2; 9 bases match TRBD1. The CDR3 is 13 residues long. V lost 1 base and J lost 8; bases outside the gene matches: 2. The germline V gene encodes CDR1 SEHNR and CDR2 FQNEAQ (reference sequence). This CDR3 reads CASSLDRGRGYTF. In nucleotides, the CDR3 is TGTGCCAGCAGCTTAGACAGGGGGCGAGGCTACACCTTC.

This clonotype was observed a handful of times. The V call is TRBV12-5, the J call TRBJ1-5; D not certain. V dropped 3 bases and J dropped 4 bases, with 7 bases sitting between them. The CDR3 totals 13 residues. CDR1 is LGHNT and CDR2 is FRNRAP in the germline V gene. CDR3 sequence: CASGFTANQPQHF. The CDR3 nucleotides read TGTGCTAGTGGTTTTACAGCGAATCAGCCCCAGCATTTT.

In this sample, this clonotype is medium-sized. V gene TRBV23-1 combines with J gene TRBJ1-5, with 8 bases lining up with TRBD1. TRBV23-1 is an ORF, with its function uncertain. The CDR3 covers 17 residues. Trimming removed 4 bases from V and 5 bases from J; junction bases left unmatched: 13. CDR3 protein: CASSPAKADRVDQPQHF. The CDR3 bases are TGCGCCAGCAGTCCTGCGAAGGCGGACAGGGTTGATCAGCCCCAGCATTTT.

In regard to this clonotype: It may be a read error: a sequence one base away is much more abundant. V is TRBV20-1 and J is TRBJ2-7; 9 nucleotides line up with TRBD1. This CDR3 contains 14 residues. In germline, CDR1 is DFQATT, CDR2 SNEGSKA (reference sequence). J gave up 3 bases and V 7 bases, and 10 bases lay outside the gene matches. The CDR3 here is CSDARDRALYEQYF. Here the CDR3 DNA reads TGCAGTGACGCCCGGGACAGGGCTCTCTACGAGCAGTACTTC.

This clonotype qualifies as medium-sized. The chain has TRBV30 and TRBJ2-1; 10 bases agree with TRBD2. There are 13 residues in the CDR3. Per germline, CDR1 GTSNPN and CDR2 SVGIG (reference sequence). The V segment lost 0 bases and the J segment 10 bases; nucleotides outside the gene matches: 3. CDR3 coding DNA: TGTGCCTGGAGTGTGAGTAGCGGGGGGGAGCAGTTCTTC. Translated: CAWSVSSGGEQFF.

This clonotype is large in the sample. The CDR3 protein is CASSAGQGFEQFF. The CDR3 bases are TGTGCCAGCAGCGCAGGACAGGGGTTTGAGCAGTTCTTC. V and J are TRBV7-3 and TRBJ2-1, with 9 bases matching TRBD1. V shed 5 bases, J shed 9 bases, and the junction held 5 bases outside the gene matches. The CDR3 loop spans 13 amino acids. Germline values: CDR1 SGHTA, CDR2 FQGTGA.

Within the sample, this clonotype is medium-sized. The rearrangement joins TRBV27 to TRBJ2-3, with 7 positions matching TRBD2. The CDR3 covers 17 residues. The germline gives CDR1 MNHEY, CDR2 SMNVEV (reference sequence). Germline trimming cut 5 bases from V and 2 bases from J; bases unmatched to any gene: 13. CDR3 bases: TGTGCCAGCAGTACCAAGGGCGGGGGAGCCCTCACAGATACGCAGTATTTT. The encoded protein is CASSTKGGGALTDTQYF.

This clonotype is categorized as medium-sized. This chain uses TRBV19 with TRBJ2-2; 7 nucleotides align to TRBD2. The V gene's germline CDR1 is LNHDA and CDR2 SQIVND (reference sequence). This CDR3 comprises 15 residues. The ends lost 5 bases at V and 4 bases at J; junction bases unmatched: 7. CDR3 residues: CASSPRTRVTGELFF. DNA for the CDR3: TGTGCCAGTAGTCCACGGACTAGAGTCACCGGGGAGCTGTTTTTT.

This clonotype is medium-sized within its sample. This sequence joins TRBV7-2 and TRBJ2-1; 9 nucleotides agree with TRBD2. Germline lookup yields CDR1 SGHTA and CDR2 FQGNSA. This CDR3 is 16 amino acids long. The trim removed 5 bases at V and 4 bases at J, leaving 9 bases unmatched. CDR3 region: CASSLKGLALYNEQFF. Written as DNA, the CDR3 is TGTGCCAGCAGCCTAAAAGGACTAGCGTTATACAATGAGCAGTTCTTC.